These 24 T cell receptor beta chains were sequenced from one sample in a study of shared clonotypes between healthy human individuals. TCRdb's table, derived via immunoSEQ multiplex PCR, lists solely in-frame clones and lacks some. In the table there are around 510,000 clones, approximately 94% of which are singletons. Sequenced: naive CD4+ T cells sorted from blood. Subset given: CD45RA+ positively selected. Receptors originate from a woman in her thirties in good health.

V gene TRBV7-9 combines with J gene TRBJ2-3, with D possibly matching TRBD1 (5 bases). V was cut by 5 bases and J by 2 bases, with 14 bases left in between. This CDR3 has 15 residues. CDR1 is SEHNR, CDR2 FQNEAQ, per germline (reference sequence). DNA for the CDR3: TGTGCCAGCAGCACCCGTAGGGGAAACACAGATACGCAGTATTTT. Encoded protein: CASSTRRGNTDTQYF.

V and J are TRBV7-8 and TRBJ2-7; D might be TRBD1 (5 bases). From germline, CDR1 is SGHVS and CDR2 FQNEAQ. Trimming cost V 1 base and J 6 bases, with 10 bases left between them. The CDR3 is 13 amino acids. The CDR3 is CASSLVRQGEQYF. CDR3 in DNA: TGTGCCAGCAGCTTAGTCAGGCAGGGCGAGCAGTACTTC.

In this sample, this clone turned up once. This sequence joins TRBV19 and TRBJ2-1; 11 positions agree with TRBD2. The germline V gene has CDR1 LNHDA and CDR2 SQIVND (reference sequence). The ends lost 5 bases at V and 7 bases at J; junction bases unmatched: 7. The CDR3 has 15 amino acids. The CDR3 is CASSVLAGVRNEQFF. DNA for the CDR3: TGTGCCAGTAGTGTACTAGCGGGAGTACGTAATGAGCAGTTCTTC.

The chain joins TRBV18 to TRBJ2-2, with a tentative D call TRBD2 (5 bases). This CDR3 region has 14 residues. V was cut by 7 bases and J by 0 bases, with 9 bases left in between. The germline CDR1 and CDR2 sequences are KGHSH and LQKENI. This chain's CDR3 is CASCREPNTGELFF. CDR3 nucleotides: TGTGCCAGCTGCCGGGAACCGAACACCGGGGAGCTGTTTTTT.

The rearrangement links TRBV7-2 to TRBJ2-7, with 12 bases that match TRBD2. CDR3 length: 16 residues. Losses at the gene ends were 5 bases for V and 2 bases for J; bases not matched to a gene: 7. Germline values: CDR1 SGHTA, CDR2 FQGNSA. CDR3: CASSPRLAGATYEQYF. DNA for the CDR3: TGTGCCAGCAGCCCACGACTAGCGGGGGCAACCTACGAGCAGTACTTC.

The CDR3 is CASSSQREPTDTQYF. The CDR3 DNA reads TGTGCCAGCAGCTCCCAGCGGGAGCCCACAGATACGCAGTATTTT. V usage is TRBV5-4 and J usage is TRBJ2-3; 8 positions agree with TRBD2. The CDR3 length is 15 residues. Germline trimming cut 3 bases from V and 2 bases from J; bases unmatched to any gene: 5. The germline gives CDR1 SGHNT, CDR2 YYREEE (reference sequence). The full variable domain, rest sourced from reference TRBV5-4 and TRBJ2-3, is ETGVTQSPTHLIKTRGQQVTLRCSSQSGHNTVSWYQQALGQGPQFIFQYYREEENGRGNFPPRFSGLQFPNYSSELNVNALELDDSALYLCASSSQREPTDTQYFGPGTRLTVL.

This clone was seen just once. V usage is TRBV11-2 and J usage is TRBJ1-4, with a possible D match to TRBD1 (5 bases). CDR3 length: 17 residues. V lost 5 bases to trimming and J lost 2 bases, with 18 bases between them. Looked up from germline, CDR1 is SGHAT and CDR2 is FQNNGV. The CDR3, as DNA: TGTGCCAGCAGCAAGCGGCCGGGCGGGGCTACTAATGAAAAACTGTTTTTT. It codes for CASSKRPGGATNEKLFF.

The gene calls are TRBV28 and TRBJ2-1, with 9 bases identical to TRBD1. This CDR3 has 14 residues. V was pared by 5 bases and J by 6 bases, with 5 bases of the junction left unmatched. Germline CDR1 is MDHEN and CDR2 is SYDVKM. The CDR3 loop reads CASSDLTGGNEQFF. CDR3 bases: TGTGCCAGCAGTGACTTGACAGGGGGCAATGAGCAGTTCTTC.

The chain combines TRBV18 with TRBJ2-6, with D uncertain. The V end was cut by 6 bases, the J end by 0 bases, with 9 bases between. This CDR3 is built from 15 residues. The germline V gene has CDR1 KGHSH and CDR2 LQKENI. CDR3 region: CASSRLDSGANVLTF. CDR3 sequence (DNA): TGTGCCAGCTCCCGCCTGGACTCTGGGGCCAACGTCCTGACTTTC.

In this sample, this clone turned up once. V usage is TRBV5-1 and J usage is TRBJ2-5, with D perhaps assigned TRBD1 or TRBD2 (5 bases each). V was trimmed by 4 bases and J by 5 bases, leaving 33 bases between them. The CDR3 spans 20 residues. In germline, CDR1 is SGHRS, CDR2 YFSETQ. CDR3 bases: TGCGCCAGCAGCCGGCCCAGGCAGGTTACGAGGGGATCGCCTCTTGAGACCCAGTACTTC. This sequence encodes CASSRPRQVTRGSPLETQYF.

The chain couples TRBV29-1 to TRBJ2-1; TRBD2 agrees at 7 bases. Germline assignment: CDR1 SQVTM and CDR2 ANQGSEA. The CDR3 consists of 14 residues. V shed 1 base and J 2 bases; nucleotides not matched to a gene: 2. CDR3 nucleotide sequence: TGCAGCGTTGAAGTTGGGAGGGCCTACAATGAGCAGTTCTTC. This gives the protein CSVEVGRAYNEQFF.

CDR3 region: CASSLASLAGGGETQYF. In nucleotides, the CDR3 is TGCGCCAGCAGCTTGGCATCTCTAGCGGGAGGAGGCGAGACCCAGTACTTC. This chain joins TRBV5-1 and TRBJ2-5, with 11 bases fitting TRBD2. V lost 0 bases, J lost 5 bases, and 9 bases stayed unmatched. The CDR3 sequence is 17 residues long. Germline CDR1 SGHRS, CDR2 YFSETQ.

V is TRBV27 and J is TRBJ2-3; 11 nucleotides align to TRBD2. In germline, CDR1 is MNHEY, CDR2 SMNVEV (reference sequence). V shed 6 bases and J 5 bases; nucleotides not matched to a gene: 16. This CDR3 comprises 18 residues. The DNA of the CDR3 is TGTGCCAGCAGCAAGACTAGCGGGAAGGTAGTAGGGAGAGATACGCAGTATTTT. Its protein product is CASSKTSGKVVGRDTQYF.

This clone was observed a few times. In nucleotides, the CDR3 is TGTGCCAGTACCCTGGGGGGATTCTATGGCTACACCTTC. Encoded protein: CASTLGGFYGYTF. The V and J genes are TRBV19 and TRBJ1-2; weak D call: TRBD1 (5 bases). Germline CDR1 LNHDA, CDR2 SQIVND (reference sequence). CDR3 length equals 13 residues. V gave up 7 bases and J gave up 4 bases, with 13 bases separating them.

The DNA for the CDR3 is TGTGCCAGCAGTACCGCCGGGACAGGCCTCTATGAGCAGTACTTC. Residues: CASSTAGTGLYEQYF. This rearrangement joins TRBV27 to TRBJ2-7, with TRBD1 matching over 8 bases. The length of the CDR3 is 15 residues. V gave up 5 bases and J gave up 7 bases; unmatched junction bases: 13. The germline gives CDR1 MNHEY, CDR2 SMNVEV (reference sequence).

This sequence joins TRBV19 and TRBJ2-5; tentatively, D is TRBD2 (5 bases). The tail of the sequence fits TRBJ2-7 better, so the J call may be wrong. The CDR3 length is 14 residues. Germline loops: CDR1 LNHDA, CDR2 SQIVND (reference sequence). The chain's CDR3 is CASSTRAPSYEQYF. CDR3 sequence (DNA): TGTGCCAGTAGTACGAGGGCCCCTTCCTACGAGCAGTACTTC.

The chain uses TRBV7-2 and TRBJ2-7; 7 bases fit TRBD1. Germline V gene data show CDR1 as SGHTA and CDR2 as FQGNSA. There are 13 residues in the CDR3. V lost 5 bases and J lost 6; bases outside the gene matches: 7. This CDR3 reads CASSLMGQTEQYF. The CDR3 DNA reads as TGTGCCAGCAGCCTCATGGGACAGACCGAGCAGTACTTC.

The sample holds one count of this clone. The CDR3 region has the DNA TGTGCCAGTAGCCGTGGACAGGGGAGTACAGATACGCAGTATTTT. It encodes CASSRGQGSTDTQYF. This chain connects TRBV19 to TRBJ2-3; 9 positions agree with TRBD1. The CDR3 runs 15 residues. V lost 6 bases and J lost 3; bases outside the gene matches: 7. Germline V gene data show CDR1 as LNHDA and CDR2 as SQIVND (reference sequence).

J is TRBJ2-7 and V is TRBV7-2, with TRBD2 identical over 11 bases. The ends lost 3 bases at V and 2 bases at J; junction bases unmatched: 6. The germline V gene has CDR1 SGHTA and CDR2 FQGNSA. This CDR3 is built from 16 residues. CDR3 region: CASSFTSGRWAYEQYF. The DNA for the CDR3 is TGTGCCAGCAGCTTTACTAGCGGGAGATGGGCCTACGAGCAGTACTTC.

This rearrangement joins TRBV6-5 to TRBJ2-7; 12 nucleotides match TRBD2. CDR3 length equals 15 residues. With V trimmed by 5 bases and J by 4 bases, 6 bases remained unmatched. Germline lookup yields CDR1 MNHEY and CDR2 SVGAGI. CDR3: CASSRGLAGIYEQYF. The CDR3 DNA reads as TGTGCCAGCAGTCGAGGACTAGCGGGAATATACGAGCAGTACTTC.

This rearrangement joins TRBV11-3 to TRBJ2-3; D unresolved. Trimming took 4 bases from V and 1 from J, leaving 12 bases between them. Germline loops: CDR1 SGHNT, CDR2 YENEEA. The CDR3 is 15 amino acids. CDR3 residues: CASSSQTAGTDTQYF. CDR3 coding DNA: TGTGCCAGCAGCTCGCAGACTGCGGGCACAGATACGCAGTATTTT.

The rearrangement uses TRBV5-1 and TRBJ2-1; TRBD2 is a possible D gene (6 bases). Between the trimmed V and J ends, which lost 0 bases and 8 bases, there was a span of 9 bases. This CDR3 has 13 amino acids. The germline V gene encodes CDR1 SGHRS and CDR2 YFSETQ. CDR3 sequence: CASSLASSDEQFF. The CDR3 DNA reads TGCGCCAGCAGCTTGGCGTCTAGCGATGAGCAGTTCTTC.

Note on this clone: The sample carries other DNA sequences with the same CDR3. The chain is built from TRBV2 and TRBJ1-2; D possibly corresponds to TRBD1 (5 bases). The CDR3 runs to 14 residues. The germline V gene encodes CDR1 SNHLY and CDR2 FYNNEI. Trimming stripped 3 bases from V and 2 bases from J, with 10 bases between. The DNA for the CDR3 is TGTGCCAGCAGTGAGCAGGGACCGAACTATGGCTACACCTTC. Amino acids: CASSEQGPNYGYTF.

CDR3 in DNA: TGTGCCAGCTCTAAGGAGGGAGGGACCTACGAGCAGTACTTC. This translates into CASSKEGGTYEQYF. The gene calls are TRBV2 and TRBJ2-7; TRBD2 agrees at 7 bases. The V gene end was trimmed by 8 bases and the J gene end by 2 bases; junction bases not matched to a gene: 9. The CDR3 has 14 amino acids. Germline V lookup: CDR1 SNHLY, CDR2 FYNNEI.